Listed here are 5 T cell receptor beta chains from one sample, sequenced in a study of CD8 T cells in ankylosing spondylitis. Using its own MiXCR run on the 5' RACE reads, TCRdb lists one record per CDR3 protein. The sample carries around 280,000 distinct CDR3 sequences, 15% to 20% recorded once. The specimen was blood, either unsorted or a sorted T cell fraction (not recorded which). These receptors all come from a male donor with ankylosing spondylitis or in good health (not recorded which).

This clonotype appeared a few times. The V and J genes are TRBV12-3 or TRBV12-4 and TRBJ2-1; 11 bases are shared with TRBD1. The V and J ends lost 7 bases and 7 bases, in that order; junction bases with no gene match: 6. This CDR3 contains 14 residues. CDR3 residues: CASNLGQGANEQFF. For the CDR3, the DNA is TGTGCCAGCAACCTTGGACAGGGGGCTAATGAGCAGTTCTTC.

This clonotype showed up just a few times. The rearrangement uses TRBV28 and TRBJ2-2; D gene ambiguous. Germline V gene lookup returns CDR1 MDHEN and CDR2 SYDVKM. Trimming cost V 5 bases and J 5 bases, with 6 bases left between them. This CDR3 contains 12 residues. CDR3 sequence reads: CASSTRTGELFF. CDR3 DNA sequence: TGTGCCAGCAGTACCCGAACCGGGGAGCTGTTTTTT.

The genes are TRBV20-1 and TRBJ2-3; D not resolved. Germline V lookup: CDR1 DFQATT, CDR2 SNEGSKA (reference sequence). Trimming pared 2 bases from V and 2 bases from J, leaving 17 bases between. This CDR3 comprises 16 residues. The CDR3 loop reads CSARPVAIEVTDTQYF. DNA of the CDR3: TGCAGTGCTAGACCTGTGGCGATCGAGGTCACAGATACGCAGTATTTT.

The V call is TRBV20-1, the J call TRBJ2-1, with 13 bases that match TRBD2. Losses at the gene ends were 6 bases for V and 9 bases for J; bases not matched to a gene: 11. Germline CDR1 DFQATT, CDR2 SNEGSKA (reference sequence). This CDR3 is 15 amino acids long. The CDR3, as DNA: TGCAGTGCCCCTGCGGGACTAGCGGGATTTTTTGAGCAGTTCTTC. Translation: CSAPAGLAGFFEQFF.

The CDR3 loop reads CASSQDRDRGTSPLHF. CDR3 nucleotides: TGTGCCAGCAGCCAAGATAGGGACAGGGGGACTTCACCCCTCCACTTT. The chain couples TRBV4-2 to TRBJ1-6, with TRBD1 matching over 11 bases. The junction had 4 bases not matched to a gene; V was cut back by 0 bases and J by 9 bases. Germline CDR1 reads LGHNA; CDR2 reads YNFKEQ. This CDR3 has 16 residues.